Presented here are 20 T cell receptor beta chains from one specimen sequenced in a study of cytomegalovirus exposure and HLA in healthy donors. Primers: 60 Vbeta forward and 13 Jbeta reverse. Only in-frame clones appear in the TCRdb table, and some are missing; sequencing was by immunoSEQ multiplex PCR. Here the sample spans nearly 70,000 clones, roughly 71% being singletons. The specimen was PBMCs. The receptors derive from a woman between 55 and 75 years old in good health and CMV-seropositive.

The table lists this clone with a count of one. The chain carries TRBV20-1 and TRBJ2-7, with D unresolved. The CDR3 runs to 11 residues. Trimming cost V 2 bases and J 0 bases, with 2 bases left between them. Germline V gene sequence: CDR1 DFQATT, CDR2 SNEGSKA (reference sequence). The DNA for the CDR3 is TGCAGTGCTAGATACTCCTACGAGCAGTACTTC. It codes for CSARYSYEQYF.

The chain links TRBV25-1 to TRBJ1-6; D is possibly TRBD1 (6 bases). V dropped 7 bases and J dropped 7 bases, with 14 bases sitting between them. The CDR3 extends over 14 amino acids. Germline assignment: CDR1 MGHDK and CDR2 SYGVNS. CDR3 in DNA: TGTGCCAGCAACGAGGGACATAGGAATTCACCCCTCCACTTT. Protein product: CASNEGHRNSPLHF.

V gene TRBV7-9 combines with J gene TRBJ2-4, with D perhaps TRBD2 (6 bases). CDR3 length: 14 residues. V lost 1 base and J 7 bases, leaving 11 bases between the germline ends. Germline CDR1 and CDR2: SEHNR and FQNEAQ (reference sequence). CDR3 nucleotide sequence: TGTGCCAGCAGCTTAGATCGGGGGTCGAACATTCAGTACTTC. It yields the protein CASSLDRGSNIQYF.

CDR3 loop: CSPVCAGGPDTQYF. The CDR3 nucleotides read TGCAGCCCAGTCTGTGCTGGGGGCCCAGATACGCAGTATTTT. This chain connects TRBV29-1 to TRBJ2-3; the D gene is possibly TRBD1 (6 bases). The CDR3 has 14 residues. Germline CDR1 SQVTM, CDR2 ANQGSEA. Trimming left V 8 bases short and J 4 bases short, with 19 bases between.

The V call is TRBV6-5, the J call TRBJ2-1, with D unresolved. CDR1 is MNHEY and CDR2 is SVGAGI in the germline V gene. Deletions cut 0 bases from V and 0 bases from J, with 3 bases between. The CDR3 extends over 14 amino acids. CDR3 loop: CASSYSRSYNEQFF. Written as DNA, the CDR3 is TGTGCCAGCAGTTACTCCCGCTCCTACAATGAGCAGTTCTTC.

This chain links TRBV5-1 with TRBJ2-2; D possibly corresponds to TRBD1 (6 bases). The ends were cut back, 3 bases at V and 1 base at J, with 7 bases in the middle. Germline CDR1 reads SGHRS; CDR2 reads YFSETQ. The CDR3 extends over 14 amino acids. CDR3 region: CASSSGQNTGELFF. The CDR3 DNA reads TGCGCCAGCAGCTCGGGACAGAACACCGGGGAGCTGTTTTTT.

This clone was seen only a few times. This rearrangement joins TRBV6-6 to TRBJ1-1; D remains ambiguous. In germline, CDR1 is MNHNY, CDR2 SVGAGI (reference sequence). Trimming cost V 5 bases and J 1 base, with 11 bases left between them. This CDR3 spans 14 amino acids. The CDR3 bases are TGTGCCAGCAGTGCACCACAACGGAACACTGAAGCTTTCTTT. Residues: CASSAPQRNTEAFF.

This chain uses TRBV19 with TRBJ2-1; 8 bases match TRBD2. This CDR3 comprises 13 residues. The germline gives CDR1 LNHDA, CDR2 SQIVND (reference sequence). V lost 8 bases to trimming and J lost 2 bases; unmatched junction nucleotides: 2. The CDR3, as DNA: TGTGCCAGTCGCGGGAGGACCTACAATGAGCAGTTCTTC. This gives the protein CASRGRTYNEQFF.

The gene calls are TRBV30 and TRBJ1-1; D perhaps matches TRBD1 (6 bases). CDR3 length: 13 residues. Germline CDR1 is GTSNPN and CDR2 is SVGIG (reference sequence). The V end was cut by 8 bases, the J end by 7 bases, with 20 bases between. The CDR3 DNA is TGTGCCGTAAACAGGGTCTATACCGGTGAAGCTTTCTTT. Its protein is CAVNRVYTGEAFF.

The chain recombines TRBV6-6 with TRBJ1-2; 11 bases align to TRBD1. Germline CDR1 and CDR2: MNHNY and SVGAGI (reference sequence). The junction had 3 bases not matched to a gene; V was cut back by 5 bases and J by 7 bases. The CDR3 has 13 residues. The CDR3 is CASSPGTGGGYTF. The CDR3 DNA reads TGTGCCAGCAGTCCCGGGACAGGGGGTGGCTACACCTTC.

This clone was seen a few times. The gene calls are TRBV18 and TRBJ1-1, with 9 bases that match TRBD1. The CDR3 length is 14 residues. Trimming cost V 5 bases and J 1 base; bases outside gene matches: 2. Germline CDR1 is KGHSH and CDR2 is LQKENI. The CDR3, as DNA: TGTGCCAGCTCAGTACAGGGGGCGAACACTGAAGCTTTCTTT. Translated, it gives CASSVQGANTEAFF.

In its sample, this clone was seen a few times. The chain is built from TRBV14 and TRBJ2-7; TRBD1 aligns across 7 bases. The CDR3 loop spans 14 amino acids. V was clipped by 4 bases and J by 2 bases; unmatched bases: 5. Germline CDR1 is SGHDN and CDR2 is FVKESK. CDR3 DNA sequence: TGTGCCAGCAGCCCGGACAGGCCCCCCTACGAGCAGTACTTC. Its protein product is CASSPDRPPYEQYF.

Here the CDR3 reads CASSQERALATGANVLTF. In nucleotides, the CDR3 is TGTGCCAGCAGCCAAGAGAGGGCACTAGCAACTGGGGCCAACGTCCTGACTTTC. The rearrangement links TRBV14 to TRBJ2-6; D is possibly TRBD2 (6 bases). CDR1 is SGHDN and CDR2 is FVKESK in the germline V gene. The CDR3 extends over 18 amino acids. V was cut by 0 bases and J by 2 bases, with 14 bases left in between. Together with reference TRBV14 and TRBJ2-6, the CDR3 gives the full variable domain: EAGVTQFPSHSVIEKGQTVTLRCDPISGHDNLYWYRRVMGKEIKFLLHFVKESKQDESGMPNNRFLAERTGGTYSTLKVQPAELEDSGVYFCASSQERALATGANVLTFGAGSRLTVL.

The chain is built from TRBV9 and TRBJ2-7; TRBD1 matches 11 bases. V lost 3 bases and J lost 1; bases outside the gene matches: 3. The CDR3 extends over 15 amino acids. The germline gives CDR1 SGDLS, CDR2 YYNGEE. The CDR3 reads CASSAGTGGSYEQYF. CDR3 DNA: TGTGCCAGCAGCGCGGGGACAGGGGGTTCCTACGAGCAGTACTTC.

The chain employs TRBV6-1 and TRBJ1-2, with D tentatively TRBD1 (5 bases). Germline CDR1 and CDR2: MNHNS and SASEGT. The CDR3 loop spans 14 amino acids. The V gene lost 2 bases and the J gene lost 8 bases, with 15 bases spanning the gap. CDR3 DNA sequence: TGTGCCAGCAGTGAACTTGACAGCGCTGGGGGCTACACCTTC. Translation gives CASSELDSAGGYTF.

The rearrangement uses TRBV9 and TRBJ1-2; 8 bases align to TRBD1. V was clipped by 1 base and J by 7 bases; unmatched bases: 3. Germline V gives CDR1 SGDLS, CDR2 YYNGEE. The CDR3 has 13 residues. CDR3 sequence (DNA): TGTGCCAGCAGCGTACCAGGGGGCAGTGGCTACACCTTC. Protein: CASSVPGGSGYTF.

The chain employs TRBV6-1 and TRBJ2-1; TRBD2 is a possible D gene (6 bases). This CDR3 comprises 13 residues. Germline lookup yields CDR1 MNHNS and CDR2 SASEGT. V was trimmed by 4 bases and J by 6 bases, leaving 10 bases between them. CDR3 sequence: CASSGLASNEQFF. The DNA for the CDR3 is TGTGCCAGCAGTGGGCTAGCGAGCAATGAGCAGTTCTTC.

The chain links TRBV6-6 to TRBJ2-1; D remains ambiguous. The CDR3 runs to 14 residues. V was shortened by 6 bases and J by 10 bases, with 19 bases between the two germline ends. Germline V gives CDR1 MNHNY, CDR2 SVGAGI (reference sequence). The CDR3, as DNA: TGTGCCAGCAGCCGATCGCTAGGCGAGGTAGAGCAGTTCTTC. This gives the protein CASSRSLGEVEQFF.

V gene TRBV5-1 combines with J gene TRBJ2-1, with TRBD2 identical over 11 bases. Trimming at V came to 0 bases and at J to 6 bases, leaving 2 bases not matched to a gene. From germline, CDR1 is SGHRS and CDR2 YFSETQ. The CDR3 contains 15 residues. In nucleotides, the CDR3 is TGCGCCAGCAGCTTGGGACTAGCGGGACGCAATGAGCAGTTCTTC. Its protein product is CASSLGLAGRNEQFF.

The genes are TRBV14 and TRBJ1-2, with D possibly TRBD1 on 6 matching bases. There are 16 residues in the CDR3. Germline V lookup: CDR1 SGHDN, CDR2 FVKESK. V was cut by 2 bases and J by 7 bases, with 20 bases left in between. The CDR3, as DNA: TGTGCCAGCAGCCAAACCGGGACAAGAGATTTAGGTGGCTACACCTTC. This sequence encodes CASSQTGTRDLGGYTF.